This T cell receptor (beta chain) is drawn from a study of T cell clones after liver transplantation. Background on the study: A pre-transplant mixed lymphocyte reaction with TCRbeta sequencing defined graft-donor-reactive clones followed in post-transplant blood. Samples came pre-transplant, pre-randomization before withdrawal, and post-randomization after withdrawal ended.

Germline V gene sequence: CDR1 SEHNR, CDR2 FQNEAQ (reference sequence). With 3 bases removed from V and 10 bases from J, the gap between germline ends came to 18 bases. CDR3 length: 14 residues. Generated by immunoSEQ multiplex PCR, the TCRdb table keeps only in-frame clones and is missing some. The table lists 85,000 to 130,000 clones, around 83% of them singletons. Sequencing used CD4+ T cells from blood, obtained before liver transplant. The TCR sequence derives from a human donor who received a liver transplant. The V and J genes are TRBV7-9 and TRBJ2-5, with D possibly being TRBD2 (6 bases). As DNA, the CDR3 is TGTGCCAGCAGCTTTGGTGGGACTCCCTGGATCCAGTACTTC. Translated, it gives CASSFGGTPWIQYF.